Listed here are 3 T cell receptor beta chains from one sample, sequenced in a study of early T cells in non-severe SARS-CoV-2 infection. One entry per CDR3 protein, called by TCRdb with MiXCR from the 5' RACE reads. The sample shows some 30,000 distinct CDR3 sequences, approximately 5.2% of them seen only once. The specimen was whole blood. Receptor source: an adult who was a healthcare worker with PCR-confirmed SARS-CoV-2 infection or an uninfected control (not recorded which).

This clonotype was seen ten or more times. The CDR3 bases are TGTGCCAGCAGTGGGGGGTCTGAAGCTTTCTTT. Translation gives CASSGGSEAFF. The rearrangement uses TRBV25-1 and TRBJ1-1, with D tentatively TRBD1 (5 bases). V lost 4 bases to trimming and J lost 6 bases, with 6 bases between them. Germline lookup yields CDR1 MGHDK and CDR2 SYGVNS. The CDR3 is 11 residues long.

This clonotype was counted at least ten times. The chain combines TRBV6-2 or TRBV6-3 with TRBJ2-7, with D unclear. The V and J ends lost 6 bases and 3 bases respectively, with 6 bases between them. CDR3 length: 11 amino acids. Germline-derived CDR1 and CDR2 are MNHEY and SVGEGT. CDR3 protein: CASSQHYEQYF. The CDR3 bases are TGTGCCAGCAGCCAGCACTACGAGCAGTACTTC.

Ten or more counts support this clonotype. This chain uses TRBV7-2 with TRBJ2-5; 14 bases are a match to TRBD2. The CDR3 has 19 residues. CDR1 SGHTA and CDR2 FQGNSA come from the germline V gene. The ends lost 5 bases at V and 2 bases at J; junction bases unmatched: 13. The chain's CDR3 is CASSPGLAGAYNPQETQYF. Here the CDR3 DNA reads TGTGCCAGCAGCCCGGGACTAGCGGGAGCATACAACCCGCAAGAGACCCAGTACTTC.